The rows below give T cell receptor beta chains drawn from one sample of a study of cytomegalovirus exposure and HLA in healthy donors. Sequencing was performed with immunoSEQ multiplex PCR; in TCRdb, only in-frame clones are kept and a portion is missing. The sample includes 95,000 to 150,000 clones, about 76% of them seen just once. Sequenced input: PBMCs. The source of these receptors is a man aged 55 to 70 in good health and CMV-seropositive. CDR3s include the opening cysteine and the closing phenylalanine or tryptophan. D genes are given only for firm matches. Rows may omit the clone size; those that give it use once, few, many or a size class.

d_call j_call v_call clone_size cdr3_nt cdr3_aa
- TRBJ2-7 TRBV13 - TGTGCCAGCAGCTTCGCGGGGACGGGATCCTACGAGCAGTACTTC CASSFAGTGSYEQYF
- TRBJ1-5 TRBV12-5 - TGTGCTAGTGGCCCGGACAGAAATAATCAGCCCCAGCATTTT CASGPDRNNQPQHF
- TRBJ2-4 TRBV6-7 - TGTGCCAGCAGTTACTCGGGCAGGGGAATCAACATTCAGTACTTC CASSYSGRGINIQYF
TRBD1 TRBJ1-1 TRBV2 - TGTGCCAGCAGTGTAAGGGGGCAGGGCACTGAAGCTTTCTTT CASSVRGQGTEAFF
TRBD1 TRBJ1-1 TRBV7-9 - TGTGCCAGCAGCCGCCCGGGACAGATAAACACTGAAGCTTTCTTT CASSRPGQINTEAFF
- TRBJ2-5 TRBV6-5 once TGTGCCAGCAGTTACCGCAGGGGCTTCCAAGAGACCCAGTACTTC CASSYRRGFQETQYF
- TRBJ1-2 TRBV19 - TGTGCCAGTAGTATAGGACAGAACAACTATGGCTACACCTTC CASSIGQNNYGYTF
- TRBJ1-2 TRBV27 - TGTGCCAGCAGTTTTCGGGGTCCCTATGGCTACACCTTC CASSFRGPYGYTF
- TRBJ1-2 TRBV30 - TGTGCCTGGAGAATCGTTAACTATGGCTACACCTTC CAWRIVNYGYTF
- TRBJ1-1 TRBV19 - TGTGCCAGTAGTAAGGGCCGGACACTGAACACTGAAGCTTTCTTT CASSKGRTLNTEAFF
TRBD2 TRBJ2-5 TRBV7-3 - TGTGCCAGCAGCTTGACAGCGGGGAGACAAGAGACCCAGTACTTC CASSLTAGRQETQYF
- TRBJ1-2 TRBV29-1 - TGCAGCGTTGAAGACAGGGCCGGCTACACCTTC CSVEDRAGYTF
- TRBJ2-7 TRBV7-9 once TGTGCCAGCAGCGAGGACAGCCCCTACGAGCAGTACTTC CASSEDSPYEQYF
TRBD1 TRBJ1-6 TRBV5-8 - TGTGCCAGCAGCACGGGACAGCCTGGATCCTATAATTCACCCCTCCACTTT CASSTGQPGSYNSPLHF
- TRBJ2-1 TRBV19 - TGTGCCAGTCGAGCGGGCAATGAGCAGTTCTTC CASRAGNEQFF
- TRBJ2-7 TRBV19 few TGTGCCAGTAGCGCGGGACAGAAATCCTACGAGCAGTACTTC CASSAGQKSYEQYF
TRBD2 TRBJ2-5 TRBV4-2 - TGTGCCAGCAGCCAAGAAGAGCGGGGGGTTACGAAGACCCAGTACTTC CASSQEERGVTKTQYF
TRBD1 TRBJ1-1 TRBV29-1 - TGCAGCGTTCGCCGGGACAGGGGGCCTGAAGCTTTCTTT CSVRRDRGPEAFF
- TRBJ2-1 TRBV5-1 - TGCGCCAGCAGCTTGGATTCAGTCAATGAGCAGTTCTTC CASSLDSVNEQFF
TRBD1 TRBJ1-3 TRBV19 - TGTGCCAGTAGTGCGACAGGGACTGGAAACACCATATATTTT CASSATGTGNTIYF
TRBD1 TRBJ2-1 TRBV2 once TGTGCCAGCAGCTCCGCTAGGGGGCGGTCAGGTGAGCAGTTCTTC CASSSARGRSGEQFF
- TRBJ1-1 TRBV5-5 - TGTGCCAGCAGCGGCCGAACAGGGAGTGGGGCTGAAGCTTTCTTT CASSGRTGSGAEAFF
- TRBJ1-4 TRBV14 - TGTGCCAGCAGCGATACAGGGCTGGAGGAAAAACTGTTTTTT CASSDTGLEEKLFF
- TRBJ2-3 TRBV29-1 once TGCAGCGGTGAGGGAGCGGGTCGTAACGCAGATACGCAGTATTTT CSGEGAGRNADTQYF
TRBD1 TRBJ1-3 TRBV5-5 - TGTGCCAGCAGCGCCTTCGGGACAGGGACCGGAAACACCATATATTTT CASSAFGTGTGNTIYF
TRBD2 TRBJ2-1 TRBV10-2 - TGTGCCAGCAAAGGACTAGCGGCCTACAATGAGCAGTTCTTC CASKGLAAYNEQFF
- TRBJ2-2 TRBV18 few TGTGCCAGCTCACCACTCTCCACCGGGGAGCTGTTTTTT CASSPLSTGELFF
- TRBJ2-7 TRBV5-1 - TGCGCCAGCAGCCCAGAGGACAGCTCCTACGAGCAGTACTTC CASSPEDSSYEQYF
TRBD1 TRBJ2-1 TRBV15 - TGTGCCACCAGCAGAGTCCCGGGACAGGGATTCAATGAGCAGTTCTTC CATSRVPGQGFNEQFF
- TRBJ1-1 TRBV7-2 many TGTGCCAGCAGCTTCAGCACTGAAGCTTTCTTT CASSFSTEAFF
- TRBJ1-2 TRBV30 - TGTGCCTGGAGTGGAGGGAGCTATGGCTACACCTTC CAWSGGSYGYTF
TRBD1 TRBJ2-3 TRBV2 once TGTGCCAGCAGTCGGACAGGGTACCGAGATACGCAGTATTTT CASSRTGYRDTQYF
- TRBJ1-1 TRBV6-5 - TGTGCCAGCAGGGAACAGGAGAACACTGAAGCTTTCTTT CASREQENTEAFF
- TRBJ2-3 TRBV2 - TGTGCCAGCAGTGAGGGTTGGGCCCAGACAGATACGCAGTATTTT CASSEGWAQTDTQYF
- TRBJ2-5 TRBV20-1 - TGCAGCAAGACAGAACAAGAGACCCAGTACTTC CSKTEQETQYF
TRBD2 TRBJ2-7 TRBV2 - TGTGCCAGCAGTGCGGGACTAGCGGGCCTCTACGAGCAGTACTTC CASSAGLAGLYEQYF
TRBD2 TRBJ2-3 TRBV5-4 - TGTGCCAGCAGCCCCGGGGGAGCGGGAGTAGGAGCTACGCAGTATTTT CASSPGGAGVGATQYF
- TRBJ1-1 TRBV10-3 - TGTGCCATCAGTAAATTAGAGAACACTGAAGCTTTCTTT CAISKLENTEAFF
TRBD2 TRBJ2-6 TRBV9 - TGTGCCAGCAGCATCGGGACTAGCGGGAGCTCTGGGGCCAACGTCCTGACTTTC CASSIGTSGSSGANVLTF
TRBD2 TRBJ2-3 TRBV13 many TGTGCCAGCAGCGAAACTAGCGCGGACGCAGATACGCAGTATTTT CASSETSADADTQYF
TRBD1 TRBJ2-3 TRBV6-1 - TGTGCCAGCACCGACAGGGGGCAAACAGATACGCAGTATTTT CASTDRGQTDTQYF
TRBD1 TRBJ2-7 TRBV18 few TGTGCCAGCTCACGGGATTCAACAGGGGGCGTGCGCGAGCAGTACTTC CASSRDSTGGVREQYF
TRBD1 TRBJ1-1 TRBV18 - TGTGCCAGCTCACTGACAGGGTCGAACACTGAAGCTTTCTTT CASSLTGSNTEAFF
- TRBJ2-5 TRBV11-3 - TGTGCCAGCAGCTTATATGGGCAGGGAGGAGAGACCCAGTACTTC CASSLYGQGGETQYF
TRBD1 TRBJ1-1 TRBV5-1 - TGCGCCAGCAGCATGCAGGGGGCCATGGGGACTGAAGCTTTCTTT CASSMQGAMGTEAFF
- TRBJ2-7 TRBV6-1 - TGTGCCAGCAGTGCGGTCTTTCCGTTCTCCTACGAGCAGTACTTC CASSAVFPFSYEQYF
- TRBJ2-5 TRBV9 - TGTGCCAGCAGCGCAAGGGGGATGGACCAGTACTTC CASSARGMDQYF
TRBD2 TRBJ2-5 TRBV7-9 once TGTGCCAGCAGCTTAACCGGGGGGGCAGGCGAGACCCAGTACTTC CASSLTGGAGETQYF
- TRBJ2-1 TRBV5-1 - TGCGCCAGCAGCGTGAGCTTATACAATGAGCAGTTCTTC CASSVSLYNEQFF
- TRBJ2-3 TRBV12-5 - TGTGCTAGTGGTTCGAAGACTGGAGGCACAGATACGCAGTATTTT CASGSKTGGTDTQYF
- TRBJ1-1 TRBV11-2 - TGTGCCAGCAGCTTATTTGAGCAGGCGAACACTGAGGCTTTCTTT CASSLFEQANTEAFF